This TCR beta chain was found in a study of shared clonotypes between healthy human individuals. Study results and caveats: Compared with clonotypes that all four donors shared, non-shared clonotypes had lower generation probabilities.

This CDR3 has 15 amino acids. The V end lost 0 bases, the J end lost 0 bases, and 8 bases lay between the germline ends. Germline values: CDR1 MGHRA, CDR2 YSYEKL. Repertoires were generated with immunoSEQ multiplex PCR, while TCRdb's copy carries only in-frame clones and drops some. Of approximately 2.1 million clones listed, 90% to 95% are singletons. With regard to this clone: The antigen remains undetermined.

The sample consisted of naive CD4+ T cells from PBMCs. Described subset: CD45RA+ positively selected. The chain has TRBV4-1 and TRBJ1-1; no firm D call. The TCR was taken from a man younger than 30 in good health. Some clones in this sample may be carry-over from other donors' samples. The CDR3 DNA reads TGCGCCAGCAGCCAAGATTACAGATTGAACACTGAAGCTTTCTTT. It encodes CASSQDYRLNTEAFF.